The 23 T cell receptor beta chains given below trace back to one sample, sequenced in a study of T cell repertoires in cytomegalovirus infection. TCRdb recomputed calls from the reads with MiXCR, one row per CDR3 protein. The repertoire holds approximately 140,000 distinct CDR3 sequences, with 7% to 10% as singletons. The sequenced material came from PBMCs. These receptors were obtained from a human donor in good health (CMV status not recorded). Some clones in this sample may be carry-over from other donors' samples.

This clonotype has at least ten counts. This chain connects TRBV4-2 to TRBJ2-1; D uncertain. CDR3 length equals 12 residues. The V gene's germline CDR1 is LGHNA and CDR2 YNFKEQ. V lost 0 bases to trimming and J lost 6 bases, with 3 bases between them. In nucleotides, the CDR3 is TGTGCCAGCAGCCAAGATGGCAATGAGCAGTTCTTC. The encoded protein is CASSQDGNEQFF.

This clonotype was recorded many times. This chain uses TRBV7-2 with TRBJ2-1; D uncertain. This CDR3 is 13 amino acids long. The V and J ends lost 0 bases and 12 bases respectively, with 12 bases between them. Looked up from germline, CDR1 is SGHTA and CDR2 is FQGNSA. The DNA for the CDR3 is TGTGCCAGCAGCTTAGCCCTCGCAAAAAGGCAGTTCTTC. It yields the protein CASSLALAKRQFF.

This clonotype has a count of ten or more. This rearrangement joins TRBV12-3 or TRBV12-4 to TRBJ2-3, with D perhaps TRBD1 or TRBD2 (5 bases each). Trimming took off 3 bases at V and 5 bases at J, with 15 bases between the two ends. CDR3 length equals 15 residues. In nucleotides, the CDR3 is TGTGCCAGCAGTTTCGAGGGACCCGCCGAAGATACGCAGTATTTT. As protein: CASSFEGPAEDTQYF.

This clonotype appeared many times. V usage is TRBV7-2 and J usage is TRBJ2-6; 9 nucleotides line up with TRBD2. Germline lookup yields CDR1 SGHTA and CDR2 FQGNSA. The CDR3 loop spans 17 amino acids. Trimming took 5 bases from V and 4 from J; bases not matched to a gene: 9. The DNA for the CDR3 is TGTGCCAGCAGCCTAAGGGGAGCGGGGGGAGGGGCCAACGTCCTGACTTTC. Translating gives CASSLRGAGGGANVLTF.

This clonotype has just a few counts. This sequence joins TRBV20-1 and TRBJ2-7, with 8 bases identical to TRBD1. The germline V gene encodes CDR1 DFQATT and CDR2 SNEGSKA (reference sequence). With 3 bases clipped from V and 4 bases from J, the junction kept 8 bases outside the gene matches. The CDR3 is 14 amino acids. CDR3 amino acids: CSARETGVGYEQYF. CDR3 nucleotide sequence: TGCAGTGCTAGGGAGACAGGGGTAGGGTACGAGCAGTACTTC.

The V gene is TRBV29-1, the J gene TRBJ1-4; D unresolved. The germline gives CDR1 SQVTM, CDR2 ANQGSEA. V dropped 7 bases and J dropped 7 bases, with 10 bases sitting between them. The CDR3 is 11 residues long. The CDR3 DNA is TGCAGCGCCAGACGTGGTGAAAAACTGTTTTTT. This encodes CSARRGEKLFF.

In its sample, this clonotype was seen a few times. V and J are TRBV6-5 and TRBJ1-1, with 7 bases that match TRBD1. V trimming: 6 bases; J trimming: 9 bases; junction bases outside the gene matches: 10. This CDR3 contains 13 residues. Germline loops: CDR1 MNHEY, CDR2 SVGAGI. CDR3 sequence: CASRVTGTEKAFF. Written as DNA, the CDR3 is TGTGCCAGCAGAGTCACAGGGACAGAAAAAGCTTTCTTT.

This clonotype was seen a handful of times. This rearrangement joins TRBV5-1 to TRBJ2-1; D not certain. The V and J ends lost 2 bases and 1 base respectively, with 7 bases between them. The CDR3 is 14 amino acids. CDR1 SGHRS and CDR2 YFSETQ come from the germline V gene. CDR3 nucleotides: TGCGCCAGCAGCTTTGAACAGTCCTACAATGAGCAGTTCTTC. This codes for CASSFEQSYNEQFF.

This clonotype was detected many times. The chain links TRBV7-4 to TRBJ1-1; TRBD1 is a possible D gene (6 bases). Germline assignment: CDR1 SGHVT and CDR2 SQSDAQ. V was pared by 5 bases and J by 1 base, with 17 bases between. The CDR3 length is 16 residues. The CDR3 DNA reads as TGTGCCAGCAGCCCAGCCCGGGGGCCTAAGAACACTGAAGCTTTCTTT. Protein product: CASSPARGPKNTEAFF.

The chain joins TRBV6-2 or TRBV6-3 to TRBJ1-1; no reliable D call. This CDR3 has 11 amino acids. V was pared by 2 bases and J by 7 bases, with 5 bases between. Germline V gene sequence: CDR1 MNHEY, CDR2 SVGEGT. The DNA of the CDR3 is TGTGCCAGCAGTTACGCGATTGAAGCTTTCTTT. This encodes CASSYAIEAFF.

With regard to this clonotype: A single base separates this from a much larger clone, so it may be a read error. The rearrangement joins TRBV28 to TRBJ2-1, with 8 bases aligning to TRBD1. The germline V gene has CDR1 MDHEN and CDR2 SYDVKM. V shed 10 bases, J shed 8 bases, and the junction held 16 bases outside the gene matches. The CDR3 has 15 amino acids. The CDR3 sequence is CANRRTGKNVHEQFF. Here the CDR3 DNA reads TGTGCCAACCGTCGGACAGGGAAAAATGTCCATGAGCAGTTCTTC.

In nucleotides, the CDR3 is TGTGCCAGCAGTCCCGACCCCGGGACAGGGACCAATGAGCAGTTCTTC. Its protein is CASSPDPGTGTNEQFF. The chain employs TRBV28 and TRBJ2-1; 9 positions match TRBD1. There are 16 residues in the CDR3. The germline gives CDR1 MDHEN, CDR2 SYDVKM. Trimming removed 5 bases from V and 6 bases from J; junction bases left unmatched: 11.

This sequence joins TRBV20-1 and TRBJ2-1; D is uncertain. The germline V gene encodes CDR1 DFQATT and CDR2 SNEGSKA (reference sequence). The CDR3 is made up of 16 amino acids. V was trimmed by 0 bases and J by 4 bases, leaving 16 bases between them. CDR3 nucleotide sequence: TGCAGTGCTAGAGATCCGGGTGGAGTTGGTTACAATGAGCAGTTCTTC. Protein sequence: CSARDPGGVGYNEQFF.

This clonotype has at least ten counts. The chain uses TRBV6-2 or TRBV6-3 and TRBJ2-1; 7 nucleotides line up with TRBD1. Germline V gene lookup returns CDR1 MNHEY and CDR2 SVGEGT. Unmatched junction bases numbered 11, after V lost 7 bases and J lost 5 bases. CDR3 length: 15 residues. CDR3 bases: TGTGCCAGCAACGCAGGGACAGACTCGGACAATGAGCAGTTCTTC. It encodes CASNAGTDSDNEQFF.

This clonotype occurred many times. The genes are TRBV19 and TRBJ1-2, with TRBD1 as a possible D gene (6 bases). Per germline, CDR1 LNHDA and CDR2 SQIVND (reference sequence). This CDR3 is 13 amino acids long. V gave up 9 bases and J gave up 2 bases, with 13 bases separating them. Written as DNA, the CDR3 is TGTGCCAGCGCCTCACAGGGAAACTATGGCTACACCTTC. Its protein product is CASASQGNYGYTF.

This clonotype was seen only a few times. The chain combines TRBV18 with TRBJ1-4; D perhaps matches TRBD1 (6 bases). The V gene lost 5 bases and the J gene lost 3 bases, with 13 bases spanning the gap. CDR1 and CDR2 (germline): KGHSH, LQKENI. CDR3 length equals 15 residues. CDR3 loop: CASSRRQEANEKLFF. In DNA, the CDR3 is TGTGCCAGCTCAAGGCGACAGGAGGCTAATGAAAAACTGTTTTTT.

This clonotype has a handful of counts. The CDR3 DNA sequence: TGTGCCAGCAGTTACCGACAGGCTGAATCGGGTGGCTACACCTTC. Translating it yields CASSYRQAESGGYTF. The chain combines TRBV2 with TRBJ1-2, with D maybe TRBD1 (6 bases). Germline CDR1 is SNHLY and CDR2 is FYNNEI. Trimming pared 5 bases from V and 7 bases from J, leaving 20 bases between. CDR3 length: 15 residues.

The rearrangement uses TRBV28 and TRBJ2-7, with D unresolved. The CDR3 is 15 amino acids. Per germline, CDR1 MDHEN and CDR2 SYDVKM. V gave up 5 bases and J gave up 5 bases, with 19 bases separating them. CDR3 protein: CASSPSRTLRNEQYF. DNA for the CDR3: TGTGCCAGCAGTCCCAGCCGGACCCTACGCAACGAGCAGTACTTC.

This clonotype was found many times. The gene calls are TRBV7-4 and TRBJ2-3, with a possible D match to TRBD2 (6 bases). The germline gives CDR1 SGHVT, CDR2 SQSDAQ. CDR3 length: 18 amino acids. V dropped 5 bases and J dropped 2 bases, with 23 bases sitting between them. The CDR3 reads CASSPGDGGSSDTDTQYF. For the CDR3, the DNA is TGTGCCAGCAGCCCGGGGGACGGGGGTTCTTCCGACACAGATACGCAGTATTTT.

This clonotype has a count of ten or more. The chain combines TRBV5-4 with TRBJ2-1; D might be TRBD2 (7 bases). CDR3 length: 15 residues. Per the germline V gene, CDR1 is SGHNT and CDR2 is YYREEE (reference sequence). V lost 2 bases and J 2 bases, leaving 11 bases between the germline ends. CDR3 residues: CASSFTGGAYNEQFF. The CDR3 DNA follows: TGTGCCAGCAGCTTCACGGGGGGCGCCTACAATGAGCAGTTCTTC.

The gene calls are TRBV20-1 and TRBJ1-1; a weak D match, TRBD1 (5 bases). CDR1 is DFQATT and CDR2 is SNEGSKA in the germline V gene (reference sequence). Trimming took off 3 bases at V and 1 base at J, with 9 bases between the two ends. The length of the CDR3 is 13 residues. This CDR3 is CSASGRGNTEAFF. The DNA of the CDR3 is TGCAGTGCTAGCGGGAGGGGGAACACTGAAGCTTTCTTT.

V gene TRBV12-3 or TRBV12-4 combines with J gene TRBJ1-1; D unclear. The CDR3 spans 14 residues. V was shortened by 3 bases and J by 0 bases, with 8 bases between the two germline ends. The CDR3 bases are TGTGCCAGCAGTTTTAAAGGAGTGAACACTGAAGCTTTCTTT. This sequence encodes CASSFKGVNTEAFF.

This clonotype was detected many times. This rearrangement joins TRBV6-2 or TRBV6-3 to TRBJ2-1, with 9 positions matching TRBD2. Germline V CDR1 and CDR2: MNHEY, SVGEGT. The V segment lost 2 bases and the J segment 5 bases; nucleotides outside the gene matches: 7. This CDR3 spans 16 amino acids. In DNA, the CDR3 is TGTGCCAGCAGTTACCTCCCGGGACTAGCCCACAATGAGCAGTTCTTC. Its translation: CASSYLPGLAHNEQFF.